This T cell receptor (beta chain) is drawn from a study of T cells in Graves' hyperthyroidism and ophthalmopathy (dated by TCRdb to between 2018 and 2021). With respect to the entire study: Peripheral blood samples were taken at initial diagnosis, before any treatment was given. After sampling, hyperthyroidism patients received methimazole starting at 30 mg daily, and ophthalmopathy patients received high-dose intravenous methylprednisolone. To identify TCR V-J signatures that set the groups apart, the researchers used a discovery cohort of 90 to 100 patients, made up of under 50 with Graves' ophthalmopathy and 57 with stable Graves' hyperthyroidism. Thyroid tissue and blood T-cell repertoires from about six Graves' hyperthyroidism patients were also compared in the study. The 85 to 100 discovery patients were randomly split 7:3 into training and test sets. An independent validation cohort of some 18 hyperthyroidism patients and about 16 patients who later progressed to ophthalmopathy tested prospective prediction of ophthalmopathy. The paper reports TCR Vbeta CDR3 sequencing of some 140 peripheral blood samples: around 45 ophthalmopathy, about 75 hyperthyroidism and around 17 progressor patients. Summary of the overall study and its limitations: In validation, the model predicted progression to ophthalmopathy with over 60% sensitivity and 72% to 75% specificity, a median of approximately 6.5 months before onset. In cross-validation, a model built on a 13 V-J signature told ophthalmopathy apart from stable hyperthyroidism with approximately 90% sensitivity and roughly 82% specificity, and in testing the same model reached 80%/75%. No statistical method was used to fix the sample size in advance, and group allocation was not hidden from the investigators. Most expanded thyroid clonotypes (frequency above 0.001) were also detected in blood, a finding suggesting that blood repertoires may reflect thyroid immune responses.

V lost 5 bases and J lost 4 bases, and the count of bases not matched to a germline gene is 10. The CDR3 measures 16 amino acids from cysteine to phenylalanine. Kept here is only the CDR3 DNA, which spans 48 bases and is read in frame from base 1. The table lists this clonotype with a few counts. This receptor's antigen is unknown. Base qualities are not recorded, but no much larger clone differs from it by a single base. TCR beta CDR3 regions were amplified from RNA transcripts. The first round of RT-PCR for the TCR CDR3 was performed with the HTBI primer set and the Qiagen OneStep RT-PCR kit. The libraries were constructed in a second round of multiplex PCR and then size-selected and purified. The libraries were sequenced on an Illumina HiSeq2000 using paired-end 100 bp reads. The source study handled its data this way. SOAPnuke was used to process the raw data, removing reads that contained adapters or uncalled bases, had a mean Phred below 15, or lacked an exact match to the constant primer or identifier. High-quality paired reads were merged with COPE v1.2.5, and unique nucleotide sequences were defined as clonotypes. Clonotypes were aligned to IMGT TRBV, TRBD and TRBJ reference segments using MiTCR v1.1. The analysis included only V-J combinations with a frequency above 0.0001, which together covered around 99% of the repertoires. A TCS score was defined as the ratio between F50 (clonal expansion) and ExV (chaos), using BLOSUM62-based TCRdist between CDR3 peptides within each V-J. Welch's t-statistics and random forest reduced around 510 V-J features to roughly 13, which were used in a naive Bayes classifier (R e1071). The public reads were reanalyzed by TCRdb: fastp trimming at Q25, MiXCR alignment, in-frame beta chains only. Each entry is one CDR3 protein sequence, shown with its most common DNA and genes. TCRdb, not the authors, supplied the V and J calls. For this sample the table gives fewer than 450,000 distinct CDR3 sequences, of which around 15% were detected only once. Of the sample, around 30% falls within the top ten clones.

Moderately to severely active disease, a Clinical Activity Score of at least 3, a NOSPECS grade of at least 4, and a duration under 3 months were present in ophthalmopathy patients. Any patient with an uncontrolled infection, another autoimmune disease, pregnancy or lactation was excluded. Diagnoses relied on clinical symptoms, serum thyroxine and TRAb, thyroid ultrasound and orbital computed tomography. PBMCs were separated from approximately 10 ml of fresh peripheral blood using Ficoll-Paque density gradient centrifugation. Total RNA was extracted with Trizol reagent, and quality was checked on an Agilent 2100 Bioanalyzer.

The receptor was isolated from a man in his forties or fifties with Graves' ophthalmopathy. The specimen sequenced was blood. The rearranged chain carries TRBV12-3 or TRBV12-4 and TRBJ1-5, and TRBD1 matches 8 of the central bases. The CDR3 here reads CASSEYHRGMNQPQHF. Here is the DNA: TGTGCCAGCAGTGAATACCACAGGGGGATGAATCAGCCCCAGCATTTT.